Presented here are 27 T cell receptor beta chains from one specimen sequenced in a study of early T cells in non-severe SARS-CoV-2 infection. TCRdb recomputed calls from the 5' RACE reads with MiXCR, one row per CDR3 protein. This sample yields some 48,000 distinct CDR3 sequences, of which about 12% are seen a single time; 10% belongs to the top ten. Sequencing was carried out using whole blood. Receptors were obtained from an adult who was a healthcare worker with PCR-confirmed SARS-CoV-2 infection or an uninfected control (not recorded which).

The CDR3 sequence is CASSVARGTEAFF. CDR3 DNA sequence: TGTGCCAGCAGCGTAGCTAGGGGTACTGAAGCTTTCTTT. The chain recombines TRBV9 with TRBJ1-1, with D possibly TRBD1 on 5 matching bases. Germline assignment: CDR1 SGDLS and CDR2 YYNGEE. CDR3 length: 13 residues. The germline V and J ends were trimmed by 0 bases and 5 bases, with 8 bases remaining between them.

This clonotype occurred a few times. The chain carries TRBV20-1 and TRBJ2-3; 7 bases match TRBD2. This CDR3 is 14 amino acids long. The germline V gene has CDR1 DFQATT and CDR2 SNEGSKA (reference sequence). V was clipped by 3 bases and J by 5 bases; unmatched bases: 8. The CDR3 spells CSASMRESGDTQYF. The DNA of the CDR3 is TGCAGTGCTAGTATGCGGGAGTCAGGAGATACGCAGTATTTT.

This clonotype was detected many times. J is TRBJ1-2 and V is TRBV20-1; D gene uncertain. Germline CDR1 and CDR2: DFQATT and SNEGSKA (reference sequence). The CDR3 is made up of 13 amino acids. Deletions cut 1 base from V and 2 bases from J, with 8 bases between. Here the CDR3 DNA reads TGCAGTGCTAGAGTGCACACGAACTATGGCTACACCTTC. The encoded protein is CSARVHTNYGYTF.

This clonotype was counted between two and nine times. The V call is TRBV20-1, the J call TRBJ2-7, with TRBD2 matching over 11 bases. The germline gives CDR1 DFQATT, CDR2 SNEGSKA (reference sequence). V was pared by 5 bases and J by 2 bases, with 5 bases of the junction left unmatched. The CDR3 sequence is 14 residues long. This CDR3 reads CSASGLAGPYEQYF. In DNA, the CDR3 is TGCAGTGCTTCCGGACTAGCGGGCCCCTACGAGCAGTACTTC.

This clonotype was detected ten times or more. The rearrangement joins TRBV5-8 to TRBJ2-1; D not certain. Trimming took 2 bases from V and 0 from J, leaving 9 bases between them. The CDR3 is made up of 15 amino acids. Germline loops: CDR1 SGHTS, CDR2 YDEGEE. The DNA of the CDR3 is TGTGCCAGCAGCTTTAGGTCCTACTCCTACAATGAGCAGTTCTTC. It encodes CASSFRSYSYNEQFF.

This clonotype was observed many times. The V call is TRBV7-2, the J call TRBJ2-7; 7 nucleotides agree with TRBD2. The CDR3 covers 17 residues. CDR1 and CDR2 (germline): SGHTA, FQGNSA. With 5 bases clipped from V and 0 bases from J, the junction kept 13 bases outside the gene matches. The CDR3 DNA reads TGTGCCAGCAGCCGGGAGGAGCAGGATCACATCTCCTACGAGCAGTACTTC. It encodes CASSREEQDHISYEQYF.

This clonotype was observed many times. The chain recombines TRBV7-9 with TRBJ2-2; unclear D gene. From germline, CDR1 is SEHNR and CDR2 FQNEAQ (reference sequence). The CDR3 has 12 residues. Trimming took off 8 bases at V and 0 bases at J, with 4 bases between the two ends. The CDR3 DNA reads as TGTGCCAGCTACGCGAACACCGGGGAGCTGTTTTTT. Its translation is CASYANTGELFF.

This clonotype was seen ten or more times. This CDR3 is CAISEYESYNEQFF. In DNA, the CDR3 is TGTGCCATCAGTGAGTACGAATCCTACAATGAGCAGTTCTTC. The chain carries TRBV10-3 and TRBJ2-1; D call uncertain. Trimming left V 1 base short and J 1 base short, with 5 bases between. This CDR3 has 14 amino acids. Germline CDR1 is ENHRY and CDR2 is SYGVKD.

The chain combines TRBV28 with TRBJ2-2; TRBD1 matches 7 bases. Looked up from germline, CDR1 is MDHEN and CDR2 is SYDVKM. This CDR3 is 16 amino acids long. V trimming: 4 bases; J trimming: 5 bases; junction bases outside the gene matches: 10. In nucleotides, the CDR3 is TGTGCCAGCAGTTCATCCGACAGGGTGGGGACCGGGGAGCTGTTTTTT. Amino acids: CASSSSDRVGTGELFF.

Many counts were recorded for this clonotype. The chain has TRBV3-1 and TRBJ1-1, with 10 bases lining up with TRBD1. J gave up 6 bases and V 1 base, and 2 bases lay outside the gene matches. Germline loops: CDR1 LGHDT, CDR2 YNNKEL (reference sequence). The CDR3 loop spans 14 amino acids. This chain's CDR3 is CASSQVGQGPEAFF. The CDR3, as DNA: TGTGCCAGCAGCCAAGTGGGACAGGGGCCTGAAGCTTTCTTT.

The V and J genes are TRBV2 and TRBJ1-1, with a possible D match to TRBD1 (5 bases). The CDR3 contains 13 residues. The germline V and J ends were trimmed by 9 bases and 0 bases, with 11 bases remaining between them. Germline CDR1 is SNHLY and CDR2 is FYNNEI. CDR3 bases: TGTGCCAGTATGACAGATATGAACACTGAAGCTTTCTTT. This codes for CASMTDMNTEAFF. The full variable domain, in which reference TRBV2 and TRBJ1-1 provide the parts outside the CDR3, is EPEVTQTPSHQVTQMGQEVILRCVPISNHLYFYWYRQILGQKVEFLVSFYNNEISEKSEIFDDQFSVERPDGSNFTLKIRSTKLEDSAMYFCASMTDMNTEAFFGQGTRLTVV.

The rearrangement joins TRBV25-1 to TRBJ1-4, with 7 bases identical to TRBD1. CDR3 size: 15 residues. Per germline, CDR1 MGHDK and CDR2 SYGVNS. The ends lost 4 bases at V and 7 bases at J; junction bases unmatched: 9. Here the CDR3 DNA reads TGTGCCAGCAGTGCAACGACAGGGTCTGGTGAAAAACTGTTTTTT. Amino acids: CASSATTGSGEKLFF.

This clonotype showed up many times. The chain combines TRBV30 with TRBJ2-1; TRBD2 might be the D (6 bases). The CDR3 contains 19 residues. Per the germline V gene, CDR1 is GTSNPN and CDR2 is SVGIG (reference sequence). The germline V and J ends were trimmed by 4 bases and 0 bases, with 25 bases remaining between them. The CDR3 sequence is CAWIRIPPFEGGSYNEQFF. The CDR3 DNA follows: TGTGCCTGGATACGAATACCCCCGTTCGAGGGAGGCTCCTACAATGAGCAGTTCTTC.

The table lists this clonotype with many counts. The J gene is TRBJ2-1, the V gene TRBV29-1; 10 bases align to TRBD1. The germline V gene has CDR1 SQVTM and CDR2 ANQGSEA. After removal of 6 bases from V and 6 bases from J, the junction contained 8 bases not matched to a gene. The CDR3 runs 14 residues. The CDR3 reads CSVARDRGSNEQFF. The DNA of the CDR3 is TGCAGCGTAGCCCGGGACAGGGGTTCCAATGAGCAGTTCTTC.

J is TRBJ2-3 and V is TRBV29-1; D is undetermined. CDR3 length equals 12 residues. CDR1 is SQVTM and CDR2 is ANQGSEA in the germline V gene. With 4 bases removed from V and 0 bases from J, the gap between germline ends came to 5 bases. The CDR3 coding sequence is TGCAGCGTTGGGGATAGCACAGATACGCAGTATTTT. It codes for CSVGDSTDTQYF.

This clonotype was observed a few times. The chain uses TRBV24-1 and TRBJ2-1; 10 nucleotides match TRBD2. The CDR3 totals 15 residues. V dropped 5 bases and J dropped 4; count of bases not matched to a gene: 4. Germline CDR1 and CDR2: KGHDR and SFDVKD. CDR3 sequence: CATSGGTSVYNEQFF. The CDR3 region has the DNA TGTGCCACCAGTGGAGGGACTAGCGTATACAATGAGCAGTTCTTC.

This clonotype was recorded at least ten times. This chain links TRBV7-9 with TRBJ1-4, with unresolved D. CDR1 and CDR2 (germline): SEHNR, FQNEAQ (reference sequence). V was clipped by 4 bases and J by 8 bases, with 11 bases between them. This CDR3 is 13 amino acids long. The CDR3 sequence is CASSSGLGEKLFF. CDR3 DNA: TGTGCCAGCAGCTCCGGTCTCGGGGAAAAACTGTTTTTT.

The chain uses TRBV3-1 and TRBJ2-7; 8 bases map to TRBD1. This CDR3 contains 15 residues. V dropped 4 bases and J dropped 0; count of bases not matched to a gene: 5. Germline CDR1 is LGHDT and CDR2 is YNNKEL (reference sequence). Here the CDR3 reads CASSRDRGSSYEQYF. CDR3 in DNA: TGTGCCAGCAGCCGAGACAGGGGCAGCTCCTACGAGCAGTACTTC.

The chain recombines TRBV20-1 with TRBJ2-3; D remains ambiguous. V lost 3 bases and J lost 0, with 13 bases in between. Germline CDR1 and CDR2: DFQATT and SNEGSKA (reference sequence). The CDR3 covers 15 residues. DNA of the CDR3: TGCAGTGCTAGGCTCCGGGCTGGGAGCACAGATACGCAGTATTTT. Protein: CSARLRAGSTDTQYF.

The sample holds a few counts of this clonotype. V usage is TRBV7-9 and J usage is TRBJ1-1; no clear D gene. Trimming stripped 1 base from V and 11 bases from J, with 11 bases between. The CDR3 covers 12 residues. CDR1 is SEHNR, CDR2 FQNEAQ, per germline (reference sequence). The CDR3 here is CASSLEVGGAFF. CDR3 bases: TGTGCCAGCAGCTTAGAAGTCGGAGGGGCTTTCTTT.

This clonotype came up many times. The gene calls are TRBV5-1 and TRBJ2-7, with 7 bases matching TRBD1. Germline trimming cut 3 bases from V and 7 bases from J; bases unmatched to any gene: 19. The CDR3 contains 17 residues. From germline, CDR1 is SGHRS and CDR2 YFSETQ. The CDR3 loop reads CASSWSPMTGSSGEQYF. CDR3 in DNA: TGCGCCAGCAGCTGGTCCCCCATGACAGGGTCATCGGGGGAGCAGTACTTC.

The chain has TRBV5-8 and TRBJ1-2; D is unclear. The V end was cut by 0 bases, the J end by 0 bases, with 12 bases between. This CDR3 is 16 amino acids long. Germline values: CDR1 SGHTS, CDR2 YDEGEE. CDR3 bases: TGTGCCAGCAGCTTGGGGACCGCTAACCCTAACTATGGCTACACCTTC. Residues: CASSLGTANPNYGYTF.

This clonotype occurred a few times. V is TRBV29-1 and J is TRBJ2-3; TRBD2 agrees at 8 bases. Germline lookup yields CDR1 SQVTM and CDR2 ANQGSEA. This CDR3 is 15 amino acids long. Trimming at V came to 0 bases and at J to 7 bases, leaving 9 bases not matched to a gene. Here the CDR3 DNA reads TGCAGCGTTGAAGAAGCAGCGGGAGATATAAATACGCAGTATTTT. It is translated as CSVEEAAGDINTQYF.

The CDR3 DNA is TGCAGCGGTATCACTAACCTGAACACTGAAGCTTTCTTT. As protein: CSGITNLNTEAFF. The V and J genes are TRBV29-1 and TRBJ1-1; D not resolved. The CDR3 sequence is 13 residues long. V was trimmed by 7 bases and J by 0 bases, leaving 12 bases between them. Germline assignment: CDR1 SQVTM and CDR2 ANQGSEA. Full variable domain (rest looked up from reference TRBV29-1 and TRBJ1-1): SAVISQKPSRDICQRGTSLTIQCQVDSQVTMMFWYRQQPGQSLTLIATANQGSEATYESGFVIDKFPISRPNLTFSTLTVSNMSPEDSSIYLCSGITNLNTEAFFGQGTRLTVV.

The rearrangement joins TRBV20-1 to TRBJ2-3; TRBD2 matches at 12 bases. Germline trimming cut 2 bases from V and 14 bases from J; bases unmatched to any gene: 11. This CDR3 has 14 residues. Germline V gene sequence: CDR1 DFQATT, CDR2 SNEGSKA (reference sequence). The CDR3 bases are TGCAGTGCTAGACGACCACTAGCGGGGGGTCTCATGTATTTT. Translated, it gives CSARRPLAGGLMYF.

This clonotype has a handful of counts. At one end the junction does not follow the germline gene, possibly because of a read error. The CDR3 DNA reads as TGTGCCAGCAGCCGTCCTCGACAGGGTTCTGATCCCGGGGAGTTGTTTTTT. Translating it yields CASSRPRQGSDPGELFF. The V call is TRBV3-1, the J call TRBJ2-2, with TRBD1 matching over 7 bases. Germline-derived CDR1 and CDR2 are LGHDT and YNNKEL (reference sequence). This CDR3 is 17 amino acids long.

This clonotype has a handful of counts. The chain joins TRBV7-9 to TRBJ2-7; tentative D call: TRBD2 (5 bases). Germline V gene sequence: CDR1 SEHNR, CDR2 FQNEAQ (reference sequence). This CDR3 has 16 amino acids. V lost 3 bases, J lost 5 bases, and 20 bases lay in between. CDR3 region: CASSFRGGAAAHEQYF. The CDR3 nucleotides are TGTGCCAGCAGCTTTCGGGGTGGTGCAGCCGCACACGAGCAGTACTTC.